The entry below describes one T cell receptor (beta chain). The data derive from a study of blood T cell repertoires in COVID-19. The wider study: Material from acute and convalescent COVID-19 was sourced from the United States, Italy and Spain.

Per the authors' pipeline: Using reference gene primer amplification, nucleated cell counts were estimated. Assay used: immunoSEQ multiplex PCR; TCRdb lists only in-frame clones, some missing. V and J calls and clone size follow that table, whereas D and trimming were derived from the DNA. The data hold some 200,000 clones, with nearly 85% observed a single time. The CDR3 has 15 amino acids. Germline V CDR1 and CDR2: SGHNT, YENEEA. V dropped 3 bases and J dropped 2 bases, with 11 bases sitting between them. This chain joins TRBV11-3 and TRBJ1-5; D is possibly TRBD1 (6 bases). The specimen was peripheral blood. This receptor was obtained from a woman in her 30s with COVID-19, enrolled during active disease. Here the CDR3 reads CASSLWRQGNQPQHF. The CDR3 nucleotides read TGTGCCAGCAGCTTGTGGAGACAGGGCAATCAGCCCCAGCATTTT.